The entry below gives a single TCR beta chain sequence along with its context. Antigen specificity is unknown. These data belong to a study of cytomegalovirus exposure and HLA in healthy donors. Findings and caveats of the study: When analyzed later, a missense DCLRE1C variant was found to be linked to TCR beta V- and J-gene trimming. Under in vitro conditions, three CMV-associated chains were confirmed as specific for CMV antigens. Being productive about 87% or about 30% of the time was typical of most TCR beta V segments in an earlier analysis. Reported performance of the classifier showed diagnosis of cytomegalovirus status with high specificity and sensitivity.

PCR employed 60 Vbeta and 13 Jbeta primers. The repertoire was sequenced with immunoSEQ multiplex PCR; TCRdb's copy has only in-frame clones and lacks some. The top ten hold under 4.5% of the sample, which has about 130,000 clones, 80% seen once. The sequencing input was PBMCs. The clonotype originates from a woman aged 40 to 55 in good health and CMV-seronegative.

CDR3 in amino acids: CASRPQGEETQYF. In DNA form, the CDR3 reads TGTGCCAGTAGGCCCCAGGGGGAGGAGACCCAGTACTTC. The chain combines TRBV19 with TRBJ2-5; 7 bases agree with TRBD1. J was trimmed by 5 bases and V by 6 bases; bases with no gene match: 6. CDR3 length: 13 amino acids. Germline V gene data show CDR1 as LNHDA and CDR2 as SQIVND (reference sequence). Full variable domain (rest looked up from reference TRBV19 and TRBJ2-5): DGGITQSPKYLFRKEGQNVTLSCEQNLNHDAMYWYRQDPGQGLRLIYYSQIVNDFQKGDIAEGYSVSREKKESFPLTVTSAQKNPTAFYLCASRPQGEETQYFGPGTRLLVL.